Given below is one T cell receptor (beta chain) in context. No cognate antigen has been identified for it. No per-base quality is available; no much larger clone lies one base away. TCR CDR3 regions were amplified from genomic DNA by multiplex PCR using the deep immunoSEQ assay. Extracted genomic DNA from each cell subset was distributed evenly across all wells of several immunoSEQ 96-well plates, and each plate was treated as a replicate. For sorted subsets, approximately 200 ng of genomic DNA, equivalent to some 33,000 T cell genomes, went into each replicate PCR. Purified libraries were measured with a Qubit 3.0 fluorometer, size-checked on a Bioanalyzer 2100, and measured again with the KAPA Library Quantification kit. Each immunoSEQ 96-well plate was sequenced on its own single-read 150-cycle Illumina NextSeq 550 flow cell. In the paper's pipeline: Because the immunoSEQ output held only junctional sequences and lacked quality scores, the filtering could not match the filtering applied to full-length reads. Sequences were annotated with PyIR, a Python wrapper for IgBLAST v1.9, using IMGT germline references to assign V/J genes and CDR3. Any read was removed if the V/J assignment was weak (E-value above 1e-6), the CDR3 was missing, or the read contained stop codons, out-of-frame junctions, or ambiguous translated residues. V3J clonotypes were defined by identical inferred V gene, J gene, and CDR3 amino acid sequence. The percentage overlap between two repertoires was calculated by dividing the number of shared unique clonotypes by the size of the smaller repertoire. Repertoire richness was assessed with RTK rarefaction, the Chao1 estimator, and Recon v2.1 estimates of unobserved clonotypes. OLGA was used to compute generation probabilities for all TCRbeta clonotypes that the gDNA method yielded from a handful of donors. Here the immuneACCESS table is served through TCRdb, limited to in-frame sequences with V and J called. Missing clones are a known gap in these copies; in checked studies unresolved V genes cover under half, and the rest lacks a known reason. V, J and clone size are those of that table, while D and trimming were read from the DNA. For this sample the table gives 1.6 million or so clones, of which 96% were detected only once. The top ten clonotypes cover about 1% of the sample.

Donors were healthy HIV-negative adults with no recently reported acute infections or vaccinations. All donors were Caucasian adults living in Nashville, Tennessee, USA. CD4+ T cells were enriched by magnetic negative selection; naive cells were then positively selected on CD45RA, and the negative fraction formed the memory subset. Blood was obtained by leukapheresis, after which PBMCs were separated by Ficoll-Histopaque density gradient centrifugation and cryopreserved in liquid nitrogen vapor phase. Purity and quantity of every magnetically sorted T cell population were checked by analytical flow cytometry. Genomic DNA was isolated from every sorted fraction and measured by UV absorbance on a Nanodrop 2000c. This sample stems from a study of shared clonotypes between healthy human individuals (dated by TCRdb to about 2020). As for the study more broadly: The cohort comprised a couple of women and a few men aged 18 to 49 years. For each donor, three plates each were used for CD4 naive and CD4 memory, two plates were used for CD8 naive, and one plate was used for CD8 memory. The study deeply sequenced blood TCR repertoires of five healthy adults to estimate repertoire size and the extent of clonotype sharing between individuals. Libraries were prepared and TCR repertoires were sequenced by different laboratories using diverse techniques, in order to increase sequencing depth and limit assay-specific biases. Between about 0.94 and 8.9 billion PBMCs per donor were obtained by leukapheresis.

Here is what the overall study found, with its caveats: Pairwise subsampling indicated that sequencing depth was expected to affect the degree of clonotype sharing among donors. Across four donors, 4.5% to 6.5% of naive CD4, 3.5% of naive CD8, around 2.1% of memory CD4, and approximately 0.4% of memory CD8 clonotypes were shared. Naive subsets generally had larger estimated clonotype richness than memory subsets did. Incomplete sequencing was indicated by rarefaction of sorted-subset datasets, despite the large sequencing depth. The small number of donors limited the genetic and exposure-history diversity represented. Compared with non-shared clonotypes, clonotypes shared by all four sorted-subset donors had higher generation probabilities. Only blood was sampled, and tissue TCR repertoires likely differ from those in blood.

V gives up 0 bases and J gives up 0 bases, and the segment between their germline ends measures 15 bases. The germline V gene (reference sequence) specifies GTSNPN as CDR1 and SVGIG as CDR2. CDR3 length: 17 amino acids, cysteine to phenylalanine. Left in the record is the CDR3 DNA by itself, 51 bases read in frame from the first base. This sequence was found in a man younger than 45 in good health. Rearrangement joined TRBV30 to TRBJ2-1, and TRBD2 may be the D gene, going by 6 matching bases. Sequencing input: naive CD4+ T cells sorted from blood. The sample's cell subset or site label is to be understood as: CD45RA+ positively selected. CDR3 sequence: CAWSVLLGRPSYNEQFF. The DNA sequence is as follows: TGTGCCTGGAGTGTACTTTTGGGGAGGCCCTCCTACAATGAGCAGTTCTTC. With all but the CDR3 taken from the reference TRBV30 and TRBJ2-1 genes, the full variable domain is: SQTIHQWPATLVQPVGSPLSLECTVEGTSNPNLYWYRQAAGRGLQLLFYSVGIGQISSEVPQNLSASRPQDRQFILSSKKLLLSDSGFYLCAWSVLLGRPSYNEQFFGPGTRLTVL.